This T cell receptor beta chain was recovered during a study of blood T cell repertoires in COVID-19. Study in general: Material from acute and convalescent COVID-19 was sourced from the United States, Italy and Spain.

Participant reports of clinical history set cohort assignment. Donors of Cohort 3 who recovered were those that had two negative PCRs, clearance, or symptom resolution. Per the original data handling: Amplifying reference gene primers gave estimates of nucleated cell counts. Produced via immunoSEQ multiplex PCR; TCRdb's table is partial and in-frame only. V, J and clone size are taken as reported in that table, and D and trimming were inferred from the DNA itself. Of around 200,000 clones in the sample, 90% were seen once. A word on this clone: One junction end disagrees with the germline gene, perhaps due to a read error.

Germline CDR1 reads SGHRS; CDR2 reads YFSETQ. The CDR3 consists of 13 residues. The receptor was isolated from a man under 40 who had recovered from COVID-19. The J gene is TRBJ1-1, the V gene TRBV5-1; D remains ambiguous. The specimen sequenced was PBMCs or T cells enriched from blood (not recorded which). The chain's CDR3 is CASSLDGNPEAFF. The CDR3 region has the DNA TGCGCCAGCAGCTTGGACGGGAACCCTGAAGCTTTCTTT. The full variable domain, with the rest looked up from reference TRBV5-1 and TRBJ1-1, is KAGVTQTPRYLIKTRGQQVTLSCSPISGHRSVSWYQQTPGQGLQFLFEYFSETQRNKGNFPGRFSGRQFSNSRSEMNVSTLELGDSALYLCASSLDGNPEAFFGQGTRLTVV.